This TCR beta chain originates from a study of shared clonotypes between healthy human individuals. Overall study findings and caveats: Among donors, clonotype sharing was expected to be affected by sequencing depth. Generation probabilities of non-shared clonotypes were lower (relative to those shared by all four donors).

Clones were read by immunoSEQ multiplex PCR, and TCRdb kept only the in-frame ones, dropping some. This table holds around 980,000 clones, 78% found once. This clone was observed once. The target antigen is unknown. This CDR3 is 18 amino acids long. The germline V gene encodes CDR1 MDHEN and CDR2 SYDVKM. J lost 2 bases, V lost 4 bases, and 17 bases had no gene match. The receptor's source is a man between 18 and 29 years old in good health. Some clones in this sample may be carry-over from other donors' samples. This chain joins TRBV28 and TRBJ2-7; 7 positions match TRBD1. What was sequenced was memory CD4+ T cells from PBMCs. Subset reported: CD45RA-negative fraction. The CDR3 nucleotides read TGTGCCAGCAGTTGGCCCCCCCAGCACAGGGGCATTACCTACGAGCAGTACTTC. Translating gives CASSWPPQHRGITYEQYF. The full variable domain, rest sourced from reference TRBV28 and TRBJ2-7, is DVKVTQSSRYLVKRTGEKVFLECVQDMDHENMFWYRQDPGLGLRLIYFSYDVKMKEKGDIPEGYSVSREKKERFSLILESASTNQTSMYLCASSWPPQHRGITYEQYFGPGTRLTVT.